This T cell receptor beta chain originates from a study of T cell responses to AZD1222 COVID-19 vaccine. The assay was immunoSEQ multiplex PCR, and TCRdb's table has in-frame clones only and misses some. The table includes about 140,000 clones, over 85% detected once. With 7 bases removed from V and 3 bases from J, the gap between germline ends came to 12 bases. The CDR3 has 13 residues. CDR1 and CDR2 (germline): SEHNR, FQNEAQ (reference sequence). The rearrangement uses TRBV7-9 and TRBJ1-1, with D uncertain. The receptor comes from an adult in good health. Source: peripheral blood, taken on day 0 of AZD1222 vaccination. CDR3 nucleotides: TGTGCCAGCACCTCCTGGGATGACACTGAAGCTTTCTTT. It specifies CASTSWDDTEAFF.